This T cell receptor (beta chain) appears in the sequencing data of a study of memory CD4+ T cells and cytomegalovirus serostatus. Single viable CD3+CD4+CD8-CD45RO+ cells were sorted as the memory CD4+ T cells. Clones were read by immunoSEQ multiplex PCR, and TCRdb kept only the in-frame ones, dropping some. The data contain tens of thousands of clones, over 75% of them seen just once; the ten biggest clones take up roughly 0.6%. The specimen sequenced was memory CD4+ T cells from blood. This clonotype was obtained from an adult in good health and CMV-seronegative.

The CDR3 bases are TGTGCCACCAGCAGAGATTTTGCCTACGAGCAGTACTTC. Translated: CATSRDFAYEQYF. The genes are TRBV15 and TRBJ2-7; D call uncertain. Looked up from germline, CDR1 is LNHNV and CDR2 is YYDKDF (reference sequence). With 0 bases removed from V and 2 bases from J, the gap between germline ends came to 5 bases. The CDR3 contains 13 residues.